This TCR beta chain derives from a study of cytomegalovirus exposure and HLA in healthy donors. Background on the study: When fewer than 500 donors were genotyped, just over 80% of them were found to fall in the Caucasian-associated ancestry cluster.

As concerns this clone: Its antigen is undetermined.

Primers included in the PCR were 60 Vbeta and 13 Jbeta primers. Here immunoSEQ multiplex PCR was the method, and the copy in TCRdb shows in-frame clones only, minus some. Seen here are roughly 100,000 clones, 83% observed once, and the top ten hold about 5.9%. V lost 0 bases, J lost 0 bases, and 7 bases stayed unmatched. CDR1 is SGHTA and CDR2 is FQGNSA in the germline V gene. The CDR3 consists of 18 residues. Findings and caveats of the study: A likely sequencing artifact accounted for one observed cluster of highly shared sequence variants. Analysis performed later showed TCR beta chains linked to HLA being more clonally expanded than equally common others. With high specificity and sensitivity, the classifier reportedly diagnosed cytomegalovirus status.

V and J are TRBV7-2 and TRBJ2-7, with TRBD2 matching 11 bases. The clonotype was recovered from a man aged 18 to 30 in good health and CMV-seronegative. The sequencing input was PBMCs. This CDR3 is CASSLASGLAGHSYEQYF. The CDR3 bases are TGTGCCAGCAGCTTAGCCTCTGGACTAGCGGGTCACTCCTACGAGCAGTACTTC.